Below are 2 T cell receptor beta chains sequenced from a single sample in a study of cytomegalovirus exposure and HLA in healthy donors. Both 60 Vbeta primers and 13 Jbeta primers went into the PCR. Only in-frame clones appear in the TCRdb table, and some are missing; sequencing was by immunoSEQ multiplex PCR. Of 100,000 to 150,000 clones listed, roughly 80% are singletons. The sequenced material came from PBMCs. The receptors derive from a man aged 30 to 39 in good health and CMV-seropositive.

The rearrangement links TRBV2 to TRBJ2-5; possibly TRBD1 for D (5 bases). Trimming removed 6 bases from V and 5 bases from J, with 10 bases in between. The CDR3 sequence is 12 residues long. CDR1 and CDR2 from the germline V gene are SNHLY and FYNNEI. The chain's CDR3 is CASRGPAETQYF. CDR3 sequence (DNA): TGTGCCAGCAGGGGGCCAGCCGAGACCCAGTACTTC.

CDR3 nucleotides: TGTGCCTGGAAGACTAGCGGGGCCCACAAGCAGTTCTTC. As protein: CAWKTSGAHKQFF. The gene calls are TRBV30 and TRBJ2-1, with 11 nucleotides matching TRBD2. Trimming took 4 bases from V and 11 from J; bases not matched to a gene: 7. Germline assignment: CDR1 GTSNPN and CDR2 SVGIG (reference sequence). CDR3 length: 13 amino acids. Supplemented by reference TRBV30 and TRBJ2-1, the full variable domain reads SQTIHQWPATLVQPVGSPLSLECTVEGTSNPNLYWYRQAAGRGLQLLFYSVGIGQISSEVPQNLSASRPQDRQFILSSKKLLLSDSGFYLCAWKTSGAHKQFFGPGTRLTVL.